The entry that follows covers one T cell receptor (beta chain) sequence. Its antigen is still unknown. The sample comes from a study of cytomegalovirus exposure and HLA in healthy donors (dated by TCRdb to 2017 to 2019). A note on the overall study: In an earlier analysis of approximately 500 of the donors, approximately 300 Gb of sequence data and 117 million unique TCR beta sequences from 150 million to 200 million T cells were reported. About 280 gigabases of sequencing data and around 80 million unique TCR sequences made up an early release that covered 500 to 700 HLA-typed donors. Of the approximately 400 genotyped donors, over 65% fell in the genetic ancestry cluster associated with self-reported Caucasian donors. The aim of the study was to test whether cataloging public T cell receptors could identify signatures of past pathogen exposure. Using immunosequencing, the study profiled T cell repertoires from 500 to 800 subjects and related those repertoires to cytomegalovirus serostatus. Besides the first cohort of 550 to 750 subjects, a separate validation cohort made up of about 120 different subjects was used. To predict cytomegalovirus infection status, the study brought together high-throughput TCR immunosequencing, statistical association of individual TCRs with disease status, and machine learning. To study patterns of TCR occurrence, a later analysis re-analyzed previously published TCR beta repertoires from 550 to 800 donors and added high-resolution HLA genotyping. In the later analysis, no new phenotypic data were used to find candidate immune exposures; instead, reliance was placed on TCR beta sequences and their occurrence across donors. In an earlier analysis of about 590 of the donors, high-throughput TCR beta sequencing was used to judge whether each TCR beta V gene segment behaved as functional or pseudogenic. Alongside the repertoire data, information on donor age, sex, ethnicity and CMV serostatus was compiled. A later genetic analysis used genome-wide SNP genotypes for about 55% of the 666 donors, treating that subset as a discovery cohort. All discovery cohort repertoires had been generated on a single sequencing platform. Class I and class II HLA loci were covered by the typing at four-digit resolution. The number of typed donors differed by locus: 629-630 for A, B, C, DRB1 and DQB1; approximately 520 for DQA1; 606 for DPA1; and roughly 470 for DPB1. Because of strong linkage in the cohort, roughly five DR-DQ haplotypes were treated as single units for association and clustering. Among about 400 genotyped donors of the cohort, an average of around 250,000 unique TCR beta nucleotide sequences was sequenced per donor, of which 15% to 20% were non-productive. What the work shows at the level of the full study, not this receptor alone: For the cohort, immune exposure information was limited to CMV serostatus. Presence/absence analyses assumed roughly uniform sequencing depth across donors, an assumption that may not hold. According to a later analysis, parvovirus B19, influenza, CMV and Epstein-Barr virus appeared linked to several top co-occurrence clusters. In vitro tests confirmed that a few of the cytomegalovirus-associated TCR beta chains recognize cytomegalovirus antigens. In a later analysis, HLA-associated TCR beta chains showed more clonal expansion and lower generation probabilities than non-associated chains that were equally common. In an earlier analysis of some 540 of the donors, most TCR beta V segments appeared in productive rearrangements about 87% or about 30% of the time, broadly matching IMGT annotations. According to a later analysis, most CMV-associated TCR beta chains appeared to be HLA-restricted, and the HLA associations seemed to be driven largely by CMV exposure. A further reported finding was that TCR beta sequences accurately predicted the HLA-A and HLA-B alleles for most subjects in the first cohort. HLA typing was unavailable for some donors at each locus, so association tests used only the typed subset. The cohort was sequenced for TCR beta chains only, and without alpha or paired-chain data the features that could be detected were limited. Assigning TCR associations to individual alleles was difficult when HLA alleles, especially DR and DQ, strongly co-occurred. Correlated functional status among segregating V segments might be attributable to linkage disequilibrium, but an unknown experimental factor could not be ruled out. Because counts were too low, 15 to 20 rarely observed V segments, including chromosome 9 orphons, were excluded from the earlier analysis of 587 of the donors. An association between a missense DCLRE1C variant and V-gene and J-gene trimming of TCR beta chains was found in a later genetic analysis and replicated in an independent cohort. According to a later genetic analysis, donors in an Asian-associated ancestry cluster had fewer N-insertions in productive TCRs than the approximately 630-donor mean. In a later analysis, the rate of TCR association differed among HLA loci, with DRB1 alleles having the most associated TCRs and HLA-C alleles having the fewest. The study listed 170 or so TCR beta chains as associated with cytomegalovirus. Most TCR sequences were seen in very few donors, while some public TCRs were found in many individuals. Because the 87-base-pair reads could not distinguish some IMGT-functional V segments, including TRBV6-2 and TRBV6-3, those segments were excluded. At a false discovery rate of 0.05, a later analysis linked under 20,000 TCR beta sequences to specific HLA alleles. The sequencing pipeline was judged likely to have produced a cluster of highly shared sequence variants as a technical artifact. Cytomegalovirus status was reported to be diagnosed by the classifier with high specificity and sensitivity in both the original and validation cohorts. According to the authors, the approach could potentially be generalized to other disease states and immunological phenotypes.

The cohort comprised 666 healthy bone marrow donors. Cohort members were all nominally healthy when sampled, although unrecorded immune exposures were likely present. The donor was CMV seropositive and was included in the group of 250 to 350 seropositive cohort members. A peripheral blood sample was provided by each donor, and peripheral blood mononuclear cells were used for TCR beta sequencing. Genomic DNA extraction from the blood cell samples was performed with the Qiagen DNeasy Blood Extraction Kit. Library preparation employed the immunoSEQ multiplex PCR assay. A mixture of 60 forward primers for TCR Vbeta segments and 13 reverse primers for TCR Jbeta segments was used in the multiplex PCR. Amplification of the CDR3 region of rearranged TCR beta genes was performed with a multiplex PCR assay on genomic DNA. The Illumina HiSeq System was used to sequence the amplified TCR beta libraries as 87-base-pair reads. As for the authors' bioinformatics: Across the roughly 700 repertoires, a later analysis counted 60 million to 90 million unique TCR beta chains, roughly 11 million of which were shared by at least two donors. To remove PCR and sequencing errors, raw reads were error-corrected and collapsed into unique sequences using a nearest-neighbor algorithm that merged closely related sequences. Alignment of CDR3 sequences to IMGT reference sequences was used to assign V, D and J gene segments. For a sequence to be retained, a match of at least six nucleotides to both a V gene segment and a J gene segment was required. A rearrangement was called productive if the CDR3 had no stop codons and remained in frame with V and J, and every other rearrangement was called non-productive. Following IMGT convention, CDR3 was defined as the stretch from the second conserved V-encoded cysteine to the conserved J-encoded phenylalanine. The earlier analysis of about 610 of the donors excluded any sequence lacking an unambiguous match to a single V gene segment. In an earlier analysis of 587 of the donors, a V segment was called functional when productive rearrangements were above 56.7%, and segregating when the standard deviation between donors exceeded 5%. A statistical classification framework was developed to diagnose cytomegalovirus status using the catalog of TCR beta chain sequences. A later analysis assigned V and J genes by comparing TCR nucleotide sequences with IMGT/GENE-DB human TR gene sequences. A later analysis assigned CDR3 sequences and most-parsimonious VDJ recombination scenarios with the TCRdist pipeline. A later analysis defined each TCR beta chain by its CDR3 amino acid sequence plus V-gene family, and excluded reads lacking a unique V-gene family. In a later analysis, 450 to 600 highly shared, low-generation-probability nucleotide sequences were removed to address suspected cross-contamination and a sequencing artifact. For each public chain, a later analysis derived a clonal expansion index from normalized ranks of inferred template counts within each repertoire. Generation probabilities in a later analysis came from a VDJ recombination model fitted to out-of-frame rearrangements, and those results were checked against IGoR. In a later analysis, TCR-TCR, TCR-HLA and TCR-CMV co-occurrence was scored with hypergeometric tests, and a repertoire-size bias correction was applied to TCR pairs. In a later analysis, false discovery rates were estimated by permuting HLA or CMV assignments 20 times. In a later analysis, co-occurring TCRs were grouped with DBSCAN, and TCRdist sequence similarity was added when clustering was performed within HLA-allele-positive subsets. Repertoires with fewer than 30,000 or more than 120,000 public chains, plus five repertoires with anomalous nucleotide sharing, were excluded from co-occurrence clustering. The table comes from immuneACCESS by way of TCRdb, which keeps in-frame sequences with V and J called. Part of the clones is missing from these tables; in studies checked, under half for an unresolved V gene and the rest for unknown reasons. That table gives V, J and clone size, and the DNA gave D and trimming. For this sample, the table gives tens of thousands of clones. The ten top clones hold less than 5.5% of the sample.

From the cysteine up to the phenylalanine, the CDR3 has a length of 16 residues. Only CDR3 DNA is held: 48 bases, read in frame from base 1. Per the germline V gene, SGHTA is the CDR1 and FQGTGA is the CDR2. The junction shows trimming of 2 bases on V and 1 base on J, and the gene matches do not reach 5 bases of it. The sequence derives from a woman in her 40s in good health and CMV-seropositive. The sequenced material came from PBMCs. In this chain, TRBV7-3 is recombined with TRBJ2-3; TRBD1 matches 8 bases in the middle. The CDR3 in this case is CASSLRQGAGTDTQYF. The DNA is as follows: TGTGCCAGCAGCTTACGCCAGGGGGCTGGCACAGATACGCAGTATTTT.